These 7 T cell receptor beta chains came from one sample sequenced in a study of cytomegalovirus exposure and HLA in healthy donors. This PCR relied on a set of 60 Vbeta primers and 13 Jbeta primers. The protocol was immunoSEQ multiplex PCR, while the TCRdb copy is restricted to in-frame clones and leaves out a portion. The table shows 150,000 to 200,000 clones, with about 81% occurring only once. Input material: PBMCs. The receptors were gathered from a woman between 18 and 29 years old in good health and CMV-seronegative.

This chain joins TRBV5-1 and TRBJ2-7; tentatively, D is TRBD2 (5 bases). CDR3 length equals 14 residues. CDR1 is SGHRS and CDR2 is YFSETQ in the germline V gene. Trimming cost V 1 base and J 7 bases, with 15 bases left between them. CDR3 protein: CASSLSQVPGEQYF. In DNA form, the CDR3 reads TGCGCCAGCAGCTTGAGCCAGGTCCCGGGGGAGCAGTACTTC.

This chain connects TRBV6-5 to TRBJ1-2; TRBD1 agrees at 8 bases. The J segment lost 3 bases and the V segment lost 6 bases, leaving 6 bases of the junction unmatched. CDR1 is MNHEY and CDR2 is SVGAGI in the germline V gene. The CDR3 totals 14 residues. DNA of the CDR3: TGTGCCAGCAGGCAGGGGGCAGAAGACTATGGCTACACCTTC. Amino acid sequence: CASRQGAEDYGYTF.

This clone occurred a few times. The chain has TRBV4-2 and TRBJ2-3, with D perhaps matching TRBD2 (6 bases). This CDR3 is 16 amino acids long. CDR1 LGHNA and CDR2 YNFKEQ come from the germline V gene. V dropped 0 bases and J dropped 2 bases, with 12 bases sitting between them. CDR3 nucleotide sequence: TGTGCCAGCAGCCAAGATCGGCTAGCGTTCACAGATACGCAGTATTTT. Its protein is CASSQDRLAFTDTQYF.

The rearrangement links TRBV13 to TRBJ1-1; D remains unclear. Germline CDR1 and CDR2: PRHDT and FYEKMQ (reference sequence). The CDR3 is 15 residues long. Trimming removed 6 bases at V and 3 bases at J, with 17 bases between. This CDR3 reads CASRLLTVLDTEAFF. CDR3 nucleotides: TGTGCCAGCAGATTACTCACAGTTCTCGACACTGAAGCTTTCTTT.

V usage is TRBV2 and J usage is TRBJ1-1, with a tentative D call TRBD1 (5 bases). Trimming took off 6 bases at V and 0 bases at J, with 14 bases between the two ends. Germline CDR1 is SNHLY and CDR2 is FYNNEI. The CDR3 is made up of 15 amino acids. CDR3 in amino acids: CASRPTEAMNTEAFF. The CDR3 nucleotides are TGTGCCAGCAGACCGACAGAGGCTATGAACACTGAAGCTTTCTTT.

This clone was counted only a few times. This chain links TRBV4-2 with TRBJ1-5; a weak D match, TRBD1 (5 bases). Germline V gene data show CDR1 as LGHNA and CDR2 as YNFKEQ. The CDR3 consists of 15 residues. V shed 1 base and J shed 3 bases, with 10 bases lying between them. CDR3 loop: CASSQAAGYNQPQHF. The CDR3 DNA reads as TGTGCCAGCAGCCAAGCGGCAGGGTACAATCAGCCCCAGCATTTT.

This clone was counted once. The chain has TRBV5-1 and TRBJ2-2, with D possibly being TRBD1 (7 bases). V gave up 6 bases and J gave up 4 bases, with 19 bases separating them. CDR1 is SGHRS and CDR2 is YFSETQ in the germline V gene. The CDR3 runs 16 residues. The CDR3 spells CASTPGGTEGTGELFF. DNA of the CDR3: TGCGCCAGCACCCCTGGGGGGACAGAGGGCACCGGGGAGCTGTTTTTT.